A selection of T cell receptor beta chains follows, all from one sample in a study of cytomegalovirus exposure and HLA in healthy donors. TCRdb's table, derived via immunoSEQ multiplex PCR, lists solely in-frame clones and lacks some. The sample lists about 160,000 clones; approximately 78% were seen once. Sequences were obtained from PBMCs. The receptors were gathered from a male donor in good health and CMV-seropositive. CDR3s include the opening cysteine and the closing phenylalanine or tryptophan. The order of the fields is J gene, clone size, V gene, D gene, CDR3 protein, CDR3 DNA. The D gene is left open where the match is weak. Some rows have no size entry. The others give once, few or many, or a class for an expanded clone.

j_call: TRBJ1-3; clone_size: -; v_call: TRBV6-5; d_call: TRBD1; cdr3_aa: CASSYSIGTGDNTIYF; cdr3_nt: TGTGCCAGCAGTTACTCGATTGGGACAGGGGACAACACCATATATTTT
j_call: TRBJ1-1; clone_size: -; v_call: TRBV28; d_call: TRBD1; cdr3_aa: CASRPGQGVTEAFF; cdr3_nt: TGTGCCAGCAGACCGGGACAGGGAGTTACTGAAGCTTTCTTT
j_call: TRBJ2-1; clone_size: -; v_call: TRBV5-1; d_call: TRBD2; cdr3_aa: CASSLVHGGAGNEQFF; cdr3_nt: TGCGCCAGCAGCTTGGTTCACGGGGGGGCGGGGAATGAGCAGTTCTTC
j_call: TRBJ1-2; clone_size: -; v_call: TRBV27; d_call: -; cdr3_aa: CASSFEYTRDYTF; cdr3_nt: TGTGCCAGCAGTTTCGAGTACACCAGGGACTACACCTTC
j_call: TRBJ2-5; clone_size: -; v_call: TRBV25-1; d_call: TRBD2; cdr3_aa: CASSGTSGRVTETQYF; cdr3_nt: TGTGCCAGCAGTGGGACTAGCGGGAGAGTCACGGAGACCCAGTACTTC
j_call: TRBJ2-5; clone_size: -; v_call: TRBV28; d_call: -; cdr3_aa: CASSTGNQETQYF; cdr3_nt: TGTGCCAGCAGTACAGGAAACCAAGAGACCCAGTACTTC
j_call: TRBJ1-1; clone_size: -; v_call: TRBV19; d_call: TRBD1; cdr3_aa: CASNDRGIGEAFF; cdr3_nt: TGTGCCAGTAACGACAGGGGAATAGGGGAAGCTTTCTTT
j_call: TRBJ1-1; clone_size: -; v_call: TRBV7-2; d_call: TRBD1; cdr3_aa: CASSFRTGRRRNTEAFF; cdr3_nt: TGTGCCAGCAGCTTCCGGACAGGGCGGAGAAGGAACACTGAAGCTTTCTTT
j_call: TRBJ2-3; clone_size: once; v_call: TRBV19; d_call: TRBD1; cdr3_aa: CASSIAGTGSSDTQYF; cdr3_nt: TGTGCCAGTAGTATAGCCGGGACAGGGAGCTCAGATACGCAGTATTTT
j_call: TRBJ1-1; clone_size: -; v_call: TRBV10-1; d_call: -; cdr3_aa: CASSELHHTEAFF; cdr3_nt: TGCGCCAGCAGTGAGTTACACCACACTGAAGCTTTCTTT
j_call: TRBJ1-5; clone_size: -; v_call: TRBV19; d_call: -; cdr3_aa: CASSNPSNQPQHF; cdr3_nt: TGTGCCAGTAGTAATCCCTCCAATCAGCCCCAGCATTTT
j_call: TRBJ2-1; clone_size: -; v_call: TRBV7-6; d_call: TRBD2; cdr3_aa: CASSPTSGGYNEQFF; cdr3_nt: TGTGCCAGCAGCCCGACTAGCGGGGGGTACAATGAGCAGTTCTTC
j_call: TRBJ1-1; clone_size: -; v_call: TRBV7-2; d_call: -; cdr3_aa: CASSQWRVNTEAFF; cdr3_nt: TGTGCCAGCAGCCAGTGGAGGGTGAACACTGAAGCTTTCTTT
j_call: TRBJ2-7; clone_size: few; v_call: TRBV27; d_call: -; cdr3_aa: CASNSERRAFYEQYF; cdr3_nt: TGTGCCAGCAACAGTGAGCGCAGGGCGTTTTACGAGCAGTACTTC
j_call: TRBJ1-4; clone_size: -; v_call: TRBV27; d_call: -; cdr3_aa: CASRGGPKVNEKLFF; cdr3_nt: TGTGCCAGCAGGGGGGGGCCCAAAGTCAATGAAAAACTGTTTTTT
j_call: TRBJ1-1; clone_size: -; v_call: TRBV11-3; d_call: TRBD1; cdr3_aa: CASSPGTANTEAFF; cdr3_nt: TGTGCCAGCAGCCCTGGGACAGCAAACACTGAAGCTTTCTTT
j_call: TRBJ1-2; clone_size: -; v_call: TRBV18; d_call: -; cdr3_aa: CASSGGVAYGYTF; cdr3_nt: TGTGCCAGCTCCGGGGGGGTTGCCTATGGCTACACCTTC
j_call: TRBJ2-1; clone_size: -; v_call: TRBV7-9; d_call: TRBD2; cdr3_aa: CASSSPGTSPSNEQFF; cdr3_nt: TGTGCCAGCAGCTCCCCTGGGACTAGCCCCAGTAATGAGCAGTTCTTC
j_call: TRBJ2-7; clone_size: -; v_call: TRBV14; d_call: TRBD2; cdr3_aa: CASSQTLAGEQYF; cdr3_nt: TGTGCCAGCAGCCAAACACTAGCGGGAGAGCAGTACTTC
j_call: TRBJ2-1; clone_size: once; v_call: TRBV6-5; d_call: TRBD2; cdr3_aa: CASRSGGGLYNEQFF; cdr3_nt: TGTGCCAGCAGATCCGGGGGGGGCCTCTACAATGAGCAGTTCTTC
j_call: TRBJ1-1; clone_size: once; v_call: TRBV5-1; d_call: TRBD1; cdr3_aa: CASSYTGGRRNTEAFF; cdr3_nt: TGCGCCAGCAGCTATACAGGGGGCAGGAGGAACACTGAAGCTTTCTTT
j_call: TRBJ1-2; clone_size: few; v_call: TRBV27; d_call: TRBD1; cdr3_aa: CASSLSGGRNYGYTF; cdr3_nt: TGTGCCAGCAGTCTGTCAGGGGGCAGAAACTATGGCTACACCTTC
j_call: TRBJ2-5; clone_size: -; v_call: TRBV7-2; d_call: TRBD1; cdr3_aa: CASSHGGQGREETQYF; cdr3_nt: TGTGCCAGCAGCCACGGGGGACAGGGTAGGGAAGAGACCCAGTACTTC
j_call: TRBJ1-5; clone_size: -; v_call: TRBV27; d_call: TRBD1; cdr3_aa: CASSLTGVLSQPQHF; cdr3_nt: TGTGCCAGCAGTCTTACAGGGGTTCTGAGTCAGCCCCAGCATTTT